A selection of T cell receptor beta chains follows, all from one sample in a study of metastatic and nonmetastatic thyroid tumors. TCRdb reanalyzed the PCR reads via MiXCR. Of 8,000 to 10,000 clones in the sample, 20% to 25% were seen once. The sample was adjacent normal tissue. Receptors were obtained from a female donor with papillary thyroid cancer or a benign thyroid nodule (not recorded which). Some clones in this sample may be carry-over from other donors' samples. The CDR3 runs from the conserved cysteine through the conserved F or W. A D gene is named only where the DNA matches it firmly. For some rows the clone size is stated as once, few or many, or as a class when expanded; others skip it.

clone size	D gene	V gene	J gene	CDR3 length	CDR3 protein	CDR3 DNA
.	TRBD1	TRBV11-2	TRBJ1-2	16	CASSLGGGQGGYGYTF	TGTGCCAGCAGCTTGGGTGGGGGACAGGGGGGCTATGGCTACACCTTC
many	.	TRBV20-1	TRBJ2-3	14	CSAIGGGHWDTQYF	TGCAGTGCGATAGGGGGAGGGCATTGGGATACGCAGTATTTT
.	.	TRBV28	TRBJ2-1	15	CASSSRLAGYNEQFF	TGTGCCAGCAGTTCTAGACTGGCGGGCTACAATGAGCAGTTCTTC
many	.	TRBV7-6	TRBJ2-5	13	CASSLGRQETQYF	TGTGCCAGCAGCTTAGGTAGACAAGAGACCCAGTACTTC
medium-sized	.	TRBV27	TRBJ1-4	12	CASRGLGEKLFF	TGTGCCAGCAGGGGGCTAGGGGAAAAACTGTTTTTT
.	.	TRBV11-1	TRBJ2-3	16	CASSLADQSSTDTQYF	TGTGCCAGCAGCTTAGCGGACCAATCTAGCACAGATACGCAGTATTTT
.	.	TRBV7-9	TRBJ2-1	14	CASSSTITHNEQFF	TGTGCCAGCAGCTCGACGATCACCCACAATGAGCAGTTCTTC
few	TRBD2	TRBV12-3/TRBV12-4	TRBJ2-7	14	CASRKTSGAYEQYF	TGTGCCAGCAGGAAGACTAGCGGAGCCTACGAGCAGTACTTC
medium-sized	TRBD1	TRBV28	TRBJ1-3	15	CASSLSRGLWNTIYF	TGTGCCAGCAGTTTGAGCAGGGGGCTTTGGAACACCATATATTTT
many	TRBD1	TRBV9	TRBJ1-4	14	CASSGRGPNEKLFF	TGTGCCAGCAGCGGCAGGGGGCCGAATGAAAAACTGTTTTTT
many	TRBD1	TRBV7-6	TRBJ2-2	15	CASSLGQGNTGELFF	TGTGCCAGCAGCTTAGGACAGGGAAACACCGGGGAGCTGTTTTTT
.	TRBD1	TRBV19	TRBJ2-3	16	CASSKGRTGTSDTQYF	TGTGCCAGTAGTAAAGGTAGGACAGGGACATCAGATACGCAGTATTTT
few	TRBD1	TRBV12-3/TRBV12-4	TRBJ1-6	14	CASSARTGDSPLHF	TGTGCCAGCAGTGCCCGGACAGGGGATTCACCCCTCCACTTT
few	.	TRBV19	TRBJ2-6	12	CASRGGANVLTF	TGTGCCAGTAGAGGTGGGGCCAACGTCCTGACTTTC
few	.	TRBV6-6	TRBJ1-1	13	CASSYRVNTEAFF	TGTGCCAGCAGTTACAGGGTGAACACTGAAGCTTTCTTT
medium-sized	.	TRBV27	TRBJ2-7	15	CASSLQISGTYEQYF	TGTGCCAGCAGTTTACAAATTTCAGGCACCTACGAGCAGTACTTC
many	TRBD2	TRBV5-1	TRBJ2-2	15	CASSRTSGQTGELFF	TGCGCCAGCAGCAGAACTAGCGGACAAACCGGGGAGCTGTTTTTT
many	TRBD2	TRBV10-2	TRBJ2-3	16	CASSPLASGGEGTQYF	TGCGCCAGCAGTCCTCTCGCTAGCGGGGGGGAGGGTACGCAGTATTTT
.	.	TRBV7-2	TRBJ1-2	15	CASSLIHVVASGYTF	TGTGCCAGCAGCTTAATTCATGTGGTTGCATCTGGCTACACCTTC
few	.	TRBV6-2/TRBV6-3	TRBJ1-5	12	CASIYWDQPQHF	TGTGCCAGCATTTACTGGGATCAGCCCCAGCATTTT
.	TRBD1	TRBV7-8	TRBJ1-5	17	CASSAKPRDRVNQPQHF	TGTGCCAGCAGCGCAAAACCACGGGACAGGGTTAATCAGCCCCAGCATTTT
few	TRBD2	TRBV6-1	TRBJ2-7	16	CASTYTTSGSTHEQYF	TGTGCCAGCACCTACACAACTAGCGGTAGTACTCACGAGCAGTACTTC
many	.	TRBV7-6	TRBJ2-6	17	CASSLWGAVAGANVLAF	TGTGCCAGCAGCTTATGGGGGGCGGTCGCTGGGGCCAACGTCCTGGCTTTC
.	.	TRBV11-1	TRBJ2-1	16	CASIPTVGETFNEQFF	TGTGCCAGCATCCCAACAGTAGGCGAAACCTTCAATGAGCAGTTCTTC